The rows below give T cell receptor beta chains drawn from one sample of a study of cytomegalovirus exposure and HLA in healthy donors. Profiling relied on immunoSEQ multiplex PCR, and the TCRdb table lists in-frame clones only, not all of them. The listing records 70,000 to 100,000 clones. Sequenced: PBMCs. These TCRs come from a man between 18 and 35 years old in good health and CMV-seropositive. The conserved cysteine and the conserved F or W are not part of the CDR3 here.

TRBJ1-1 TRBV30 AWKKHRNEAF
TRBJ2-5 TRBV15 ATSSAGTLQETQY
TRBJ2-7 TRBV7-9 ASSEVAGGIDEQY
TRBJ1-2 TRBV6-5 ASSSISGGGYT
TRBJ2-2 TRBV5-4 ASSPQGSGELF
TRBJ2-1 TRBV4-2 ASSPGTSESYNEQF
TRBJ2-7 TRBV11-2 ASSGTGYEQY
TRBJ1-2 TRBV5-1 ASSLASAGSNGYT
TRBJ1-1 TRBV4-1 ASSRTLNTEAF
TRBJ1-3 TRBV28 ATQGPLSGNTIY
TRBJ1-2 TRBV6-1 ASSEKQGSYGYT
TRBJ2-3 TRBV5-5 ASSWGTSGGAPDTQY
TRBJ1-1 TRBV2 ASSLQASSEAF
TRBJ2-2 TRBV19 ASRDSGRNTGELF
TRBJ1-5 TRBV15 ATSRAGTENQPQH
TRBJ2-1 TRBV5-6 ASSFSTGYNEQF
TRBJ1-5 TRBV5-8 ASSFGIGGYQPQH
TRBJ2-3 TRBV6-1 ASSEMAGGTDTQY
TRBJ1-4 TRBV5-1 ASSFTTGTGLEKLF
TRBJ1-2 TRBV6-5 ASSRSRGGDYGYT
TRBJ1-5 TRBV5-4 ASSLPDQPQH
TRBJ1-4 TRBV19 ASSSRQGPNEKLF
TRBJ1-1 TRBV9 ASSALGAGTEAF
TRBJ2-7 TRBV19 ASSSSSGTGFHEQY
TRBJ1-5 TRBV7-2 ASSLHRGGGQPQH
TRBJ1-4 TRBV11-2 ASSFDLWDSTEKLF
TRBJ2-7 TRBV6-1 ASSVPVLAGGYEQY
TRBJ2-5 TRBV5-6 ASIKTGGETQY
TRBJ1-1 TRBV9 ASSDTTDTEAF
TRBJ1-1 TRBV19 ASSIERKIGEAF
TRBJ1-5 TRBV28 ASSPLAISQPQH
TRBJ1-2 TRBV6-5 ASSSRWTGGGKGYT
TRBJ1-5 TRBV19 ASSITGGMSNQPQH
TRBJ1-1 TRBV5-4 ASSLGAGRRGTEAF
TRBJ1-3 TRBV5-1 ASRRQGAVNTIY
TRBJ2-1 TRBV5-1 ASRLTGSPYNEQF
TRBJ1-2 TRBV5-1 ASSELAQAGGYT
TRBJ1-4 TRBV5-4 ASSYRGQKEKLF